This TCR beta chain is from a study of blood T cell repertoires in COVID-19. Per the study methods: Amplification of reference gene primers was used by the study to estimate nucleated cell counts. Using immunoSEQ multiplex PCR, the repertoire was profiled, and TCRdb retains in-frame clones only, with some absent. V, J and clone size were drawn from that table, and D and trimming were deduced from the DNA. The sample lists roughly 190,000 clones; roughly 77% were seen once. The sample was PBMCs or T cells enriched from blood (not recorded which). The TCR sequence derives from a woman aged 45-65 years with acute COVID-19.

CDR3 in DNA: TGTGCCAGCAGCGGGGACAGATCAGGCTATGGCTACACCTTC. Its protein is CASSGDRSGYGYTF. This chain links TRBV5-4 with TRBJ1-2; 7 bases match TRBD1. Germline loops: CDR1 SGHNT, CDR2 YYREEE (reference sequence). CDR3 length equals 14 residues. V shed 4 bases and J 4 bases; nucleotides not matched to a gene: 7.